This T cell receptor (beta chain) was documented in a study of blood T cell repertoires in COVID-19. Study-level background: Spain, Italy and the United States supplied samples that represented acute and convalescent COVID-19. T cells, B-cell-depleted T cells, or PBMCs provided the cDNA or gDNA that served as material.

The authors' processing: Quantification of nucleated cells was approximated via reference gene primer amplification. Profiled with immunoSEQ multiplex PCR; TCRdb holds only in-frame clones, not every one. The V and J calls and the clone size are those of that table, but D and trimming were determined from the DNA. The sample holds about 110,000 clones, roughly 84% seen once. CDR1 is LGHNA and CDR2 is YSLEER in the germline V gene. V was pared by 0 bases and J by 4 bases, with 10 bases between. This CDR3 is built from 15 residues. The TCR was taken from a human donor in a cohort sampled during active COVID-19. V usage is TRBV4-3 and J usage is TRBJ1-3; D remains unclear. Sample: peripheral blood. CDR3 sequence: CASSQDWSSGNTIYF. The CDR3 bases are TGCGCCAGCAGCCAAGATTGGAGTTCCGGAAACACCATATATTTT.